A selection of T cell receptor beta chains follows, all from one sample in a study of blood T cell repertoires in COVID-19. Repertoires were generated with immunoSEQ multiplex PCR, while TCRdb's copy carries only in-frame clones and drops some. The sample contains around 140,000 clones, around 89% of which appear only once. The sample comprised peripheral blood. The receptors stem from a young man with COVID-19, enrolled during active disease. Both conserved end residues are part of each CDR3. A D gene is named only where the DNA matches it firmly. Part of the rows lack a size; the others show once, few, many or a class for expanded clones.

D gene,J gene,V gene,clone size,CDR3 DNA,CDR3 protein
TRBD2,TRBJ2-1,TRBV6-5,.,TGTGCCAGCAGTTCCTTAGCGGGACTAGCGAGTCATGAGCAGTTCTTC,CASSSLAGLASHEQFF
TRBD2,TRBJ2-7,TRBV14,.,TGTGCCAGCAGCCAAGCTCCGACAGGGGCTCTAGCGGGAGGGCAATACGAGCAGTACTTC,CASSQAPTGALAGGQYEQYF
.,TRBJ1-2,TRBV9,.,TGTGCCAGCAGCGTATACAGTTTCTCGGGAGATGGCTACACCTTC,CASSVYSFSGDGYTF
TRBD1,TRBJ2-5,TRBV28,.,TGTGCCAGCAGTTTATTTGGGACAGGGGGCCTGCAGCAAGAGACCCAGTACTTC,CASSLFGTGGLQQETQYF
.,TRBJ2-3,TRBV7-6,.,TGTGCCAGCAGCTTAAATGCGGGGGCGAGCACAGATACGCAGTATTTT,CASSLNAGASTDTQYF
.,TRBJ2-7,TRBV6-2/TRBV6-3,once,TGTGCCAGCAGTTACCCGGCCCCTAGGGAGCAGTACTTC,CASSYPAPREQYF
TRBD2,TRBJ2-2,TRBV19,.,TGTGCCAGTAGTCCGGCGGGACTAGGCACCGGGGAGCTGTTTTTT,CASSPAGLGTGELFF
.,TRBJ1-1,TRBV4-2,.,TGTGCCAGCAGCCCCACAGGACCAGAAGCTTTCTTT,CASSPTGPEAFF
.,TRBJ1-1,TRBV5-1,.,TGCGCCAGCAGCTTGACGACATCAGGGTCTGCTGAAGCTTTCTTT,CASSLTTSGSAEAFF
TRBD1,TRBJ2-7,TRBV6-2/TRBV6-3,once,TGTGCCAGCAGCAGAGACGCCGGGACAGGGGGACGGGAGCAGTACTTC,CASSRDAGTGGREQYF
TRBD2,TRBJ2-7,TRBV25-1,.,TGTGCCAGCAGCCTTACGGGGAGGGCCACCTACGAGCAGTACTTC,CASSLTGRATYEQYF
TRBD2,TRBJ2-7,TRBV28,once,TGTGCCAGCGAAGGGACTAGCGCCTACGAGCAGTACTTC,CASEGTSAYEQYF
TRBD1,TRBJ1-1,TRBV6-2/TRBV6-3,.,TGTGCCAGCAGCCGCAGACAGGGGTTGGACACTGAAGCTTTCTTT,CASSRRQGLDTEAFF
TRBD2,TRBJ2-5,TRBV5-1,once,TGCGCCAGCAGCCTAGTAACGCGACTAGCGGGAGGCGGGGAGACCCAGTACTTC,CASSLVTRLAGGGETQYF
TRBD2,TRBJ2-7,TRBV6-1,.,TGTGCCAGCAGTGAAACAGGCGGGGGTTCCTACGAGCAGTACTTC,CASSETGGGSYEQYF
TRBD1,TRBJ2-7,TRBV10-3,.,TGTGCCATCACCCTGGGACAGAATTCCTACGAGCAGTACTTC,CAITLGQNSYEQYF